This T cell receptor beta chain came from a study of shared clonotypes between healthy human individuals. The overall study: Researchers assigned three CD4 naive, three CD4 memory, two CD8 naive and one CD8 memory plate to each donor.

For this clone: Antigen specificity is unknown.

Study-wide points: Limited genetic and exposure-history diversity came from having few donors.

Sequencing was performed with immunoSEQ multiplex PCR; in TCRdb, only in-frame clones are kept and a portion is missing. The table lists around 510,000 clones, 95% to 97% of them singletons, with 0.05% to 0.07% in the top ten. V gave up 5 bases and J gave up 9 bases; unmatched junction bases: 13. Germline loops: CDR1 SEHNR, CDR2 FQNEAQ (reference sequence). The CDR3 runs to 15 residues. Everyone who donated was a Caucasian adult who lived in Nashville, Tennessee. Partitioning of CD4+ cells yielded a CD45RA+ naive subset and a CD45RA-negative memory subset. The rearrangement uses TRBV7-9 and TRBJ2-7, with TRBD1 matching 10 bases. The TCR was taken from a woman younger than 45 in good health. The sequenced material came from naive CD4+ T cells sorted from blood. This sample's subset: CD45RA+ positively selected. CDR3 sequence reads: CASSASGTGVKGQYF. The CDR3 DNA follows: TGTGCCAGCAGCGCATCCGGGACAGGGGTAAAGGGGCAGTACTTC.